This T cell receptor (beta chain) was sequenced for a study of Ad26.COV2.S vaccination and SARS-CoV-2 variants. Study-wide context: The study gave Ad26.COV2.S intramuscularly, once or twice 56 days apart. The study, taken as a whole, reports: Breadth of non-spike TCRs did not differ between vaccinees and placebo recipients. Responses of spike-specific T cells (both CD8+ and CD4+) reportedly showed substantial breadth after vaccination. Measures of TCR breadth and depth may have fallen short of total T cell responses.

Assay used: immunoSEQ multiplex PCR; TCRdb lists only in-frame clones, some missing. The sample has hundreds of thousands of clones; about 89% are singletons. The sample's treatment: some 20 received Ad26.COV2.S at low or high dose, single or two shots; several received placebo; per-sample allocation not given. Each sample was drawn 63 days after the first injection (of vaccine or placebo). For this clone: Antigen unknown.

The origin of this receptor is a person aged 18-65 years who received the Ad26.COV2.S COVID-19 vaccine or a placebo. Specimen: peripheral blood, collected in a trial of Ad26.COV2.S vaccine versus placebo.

DNA for the CDR3: TGTGCAAGTCGACCTACAGGGTTGTTCACAGATACGCAGTATTTT. Translation: CASRPTGLFTDTQYF. V is TRBV12-2 and J is TRBJ2-3; TRBD1, as called in the table, went unchecked against the DNA. TRBV12-2 is a pseudogene locus. CDR3 size: 15 residues.